This T cell receptor (beta chain) derives from a study of tumor and adjacent non-tumor tissue in lung cancer. The germline CDR1 and CDR2 sequences are SGHAT and FQNNGV. The CDR3 extends over 14 amino acids. Comments on this clonotype: Its antigen is not known. One end of the junction is discordant with germline, which a read error may explain.

Study-wide findings and caveats: Tumor repertoires had a smaller top 100 clone share than normal lung. Compared with tumor, normal lung showed significantly lower TCR diversity.

TCRbeta libraries were built with three rounds of nested PCR, modified from ARM-PCR. Using its own MiXCR run on the multiplex PCR reads, TCRdb lists one record per CDR3 protein. This sample has about 140,000 distinct CDR3 sequences; around 66% occur once, and the top ten carry around a sixth. RNA was extracted from bulk tissue without any cell sorting. This receptor was obtained from a man between 60 and 75 years old with small cell lung cancer. What was sequenced was lung tumor tissue. The chain couples TRBV11-2 to TRBJ1-1; no clear D gene. CDR3 sequence (DNA): TGTGCCAGCAGCTTAGAGGGGATTCACACTGGAGCTTCCTTT. Translating gives CASSLEGIHTGASF. Combining the CDR3 with reference TRBV11-2 and TRBJ1-1 gives the whole variable domain EAGVAQSPRYKIIEKRQSVAFWCNPISGHATLYWYQQILGQGPKLLIQFQNNGVVDDSQLPKDRFSAERLKGVDSTLKIQPAKLEDSAVYLCASSLEGIHTGASFGQGTRLTVV.